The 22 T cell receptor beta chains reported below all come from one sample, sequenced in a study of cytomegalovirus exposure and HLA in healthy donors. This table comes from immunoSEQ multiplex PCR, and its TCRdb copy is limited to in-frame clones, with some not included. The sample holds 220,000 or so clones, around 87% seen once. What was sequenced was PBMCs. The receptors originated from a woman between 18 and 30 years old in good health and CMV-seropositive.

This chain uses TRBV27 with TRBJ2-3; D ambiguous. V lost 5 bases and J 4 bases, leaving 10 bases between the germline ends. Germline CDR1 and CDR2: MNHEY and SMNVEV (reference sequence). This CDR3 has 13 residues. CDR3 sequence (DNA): TGTGCCAGCAGTACCCCCGCAGCAGATACGCAGTATTTT. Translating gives CASSTPAADTQYF.

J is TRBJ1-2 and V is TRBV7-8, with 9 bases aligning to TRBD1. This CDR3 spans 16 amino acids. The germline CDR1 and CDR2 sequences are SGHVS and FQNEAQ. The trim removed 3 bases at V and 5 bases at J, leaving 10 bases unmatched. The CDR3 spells CASSFNTGTGTYGYTF. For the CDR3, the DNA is TGTGCCAGCAGCTTTAACACCGGGACAGGGACTTATGGCTACACCTTC. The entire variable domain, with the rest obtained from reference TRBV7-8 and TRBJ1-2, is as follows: GAGVSQSPRYKVAKRGQDVALRCDPISGHVSLFWYQQALGQGPEFLTYFQNEAQLDKSGLPSDRFFAERPEGSVSTLKIQRTQQEDSAVYLCASSFNTGTGTYGYTFGSGTRLTVV.

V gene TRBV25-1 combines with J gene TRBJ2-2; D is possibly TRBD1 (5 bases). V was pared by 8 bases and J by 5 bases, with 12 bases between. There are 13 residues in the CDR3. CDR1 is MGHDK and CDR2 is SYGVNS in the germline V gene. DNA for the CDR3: TGTGCCAGCCAAAATCAGGGTACCGGGGAGCTGTTTTTT. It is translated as CASQNQGTGELFF.

CDR3 in amino acids: CASNGRVYEQYF. CDR3 nucleotides: TGTGCCAGCAACGGGAGGGTCTACGAGCAGTACTTC. J is TRBJ2-7 and V is TRBV28, with TRBD2 matching over 8 bases. The CDR3 contains 12 residues. V trimming: 7 bases; J trimming: 3 bases; junction bases outside the gene matches: 2. The germline V gene has CDR1 MDHEN and CDR2 SYDVKM.

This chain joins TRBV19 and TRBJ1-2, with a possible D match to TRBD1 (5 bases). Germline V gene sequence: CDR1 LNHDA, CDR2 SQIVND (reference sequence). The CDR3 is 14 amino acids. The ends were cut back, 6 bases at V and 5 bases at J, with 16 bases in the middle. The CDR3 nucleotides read TGTGCCAGTAGGGGAATAGGGGTCCATTATGGCTACACCTTC. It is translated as CASRGIGVHYGYTF.

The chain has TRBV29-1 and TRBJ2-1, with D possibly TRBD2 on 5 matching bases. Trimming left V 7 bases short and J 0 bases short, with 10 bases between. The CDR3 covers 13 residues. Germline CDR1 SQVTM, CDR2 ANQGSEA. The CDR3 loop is CSANGISYNEQFF. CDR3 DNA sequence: TGCAGCGCAAACGGGATCTCCTACAATGAGCAGTTCTTC.

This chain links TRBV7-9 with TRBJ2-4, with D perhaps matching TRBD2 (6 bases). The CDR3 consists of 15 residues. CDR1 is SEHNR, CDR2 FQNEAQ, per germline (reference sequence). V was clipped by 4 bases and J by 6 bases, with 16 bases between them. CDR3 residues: CASSSPWAGGNIQYF. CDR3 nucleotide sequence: TGTGCCAGCAGCTCTCCCTGGGCCGGGGGAAACATTCAGTACTTC.

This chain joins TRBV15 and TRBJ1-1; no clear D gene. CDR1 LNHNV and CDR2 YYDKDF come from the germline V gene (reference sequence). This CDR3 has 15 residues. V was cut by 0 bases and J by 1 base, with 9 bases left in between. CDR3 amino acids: CATSREKYGNTEAFF. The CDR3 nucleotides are TGTGCCACCAGCAGAGAAAAATACGGGAACACTGAAGCTTTCTTT.

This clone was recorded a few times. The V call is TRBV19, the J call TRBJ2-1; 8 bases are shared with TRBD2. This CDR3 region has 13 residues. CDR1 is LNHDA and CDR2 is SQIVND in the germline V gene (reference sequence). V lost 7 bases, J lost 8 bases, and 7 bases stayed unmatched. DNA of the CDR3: TGTGCCAGTAAGTTCTCGGGAGGGGATGAGCAGTTCTTC. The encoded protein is CASKFSGGDEQFF.

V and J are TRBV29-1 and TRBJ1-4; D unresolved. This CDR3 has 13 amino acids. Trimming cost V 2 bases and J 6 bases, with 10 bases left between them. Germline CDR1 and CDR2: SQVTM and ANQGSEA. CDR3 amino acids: CSVEQARDEKLFF. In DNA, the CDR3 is TGCAGCGTTGAACAGGCGAGGGATGAAAAACTGTTTTTT.

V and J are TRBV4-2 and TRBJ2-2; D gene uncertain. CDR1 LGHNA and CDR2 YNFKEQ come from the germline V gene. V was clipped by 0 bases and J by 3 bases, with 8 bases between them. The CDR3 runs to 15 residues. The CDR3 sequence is CASSQDLPDTGELFF. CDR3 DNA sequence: TGTGCCAGCAGCCAAGACCTCCCGGACACCGGGGAGCTGTTTTTT.

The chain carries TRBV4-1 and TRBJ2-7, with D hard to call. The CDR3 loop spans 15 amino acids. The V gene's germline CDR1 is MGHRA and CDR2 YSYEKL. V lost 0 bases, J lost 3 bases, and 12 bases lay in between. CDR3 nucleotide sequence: TGCGCCAGCAGCCAAGATCCGAGCAGACTCTACGAGCAGTACTTC. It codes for CASSQDPSRLYEQYF.

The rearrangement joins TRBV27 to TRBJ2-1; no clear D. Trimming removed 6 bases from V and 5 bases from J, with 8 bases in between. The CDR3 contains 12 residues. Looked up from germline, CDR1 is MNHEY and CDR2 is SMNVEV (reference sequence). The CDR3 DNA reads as TGTGCCAGCAGCCCTATGAACAATGAGCAGTTCTTC. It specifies CASSPMNNEQFF.

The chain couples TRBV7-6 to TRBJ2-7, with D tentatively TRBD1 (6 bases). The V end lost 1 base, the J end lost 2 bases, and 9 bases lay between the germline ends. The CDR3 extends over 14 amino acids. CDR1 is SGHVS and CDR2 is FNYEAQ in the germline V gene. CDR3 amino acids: CASSLGGQPYEQYF. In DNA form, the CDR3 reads TGTGCCAGCAGCTTAGGAGGACAGCCCTACGAGCAGTACTTC.

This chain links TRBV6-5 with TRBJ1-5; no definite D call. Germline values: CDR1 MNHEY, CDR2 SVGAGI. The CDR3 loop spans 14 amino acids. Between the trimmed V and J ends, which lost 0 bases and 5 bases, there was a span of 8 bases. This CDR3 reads CASSYSFSDQPQHF. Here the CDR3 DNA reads TGTGCCAGCAGTTACTCTTTTAGTGATCAGCCCCAGCATTTT.

Written as DNA, the CDR3 is TGCAGCGCGACGACAGGGGGCGAGCAGTACTTC. It yields the protein CSATTGGEQYF. The rearrangement links TRBV29-1 to TRBJ2-7; TRBD1 agrees at 9 bases. The V gene's germline CDR1 is SQVTM and CDR2 ANQGSEA. With V trimmed by 7 bases and J by 6 bases, 4 bases remained unmatched. The CDR3 consists of 11 residues.

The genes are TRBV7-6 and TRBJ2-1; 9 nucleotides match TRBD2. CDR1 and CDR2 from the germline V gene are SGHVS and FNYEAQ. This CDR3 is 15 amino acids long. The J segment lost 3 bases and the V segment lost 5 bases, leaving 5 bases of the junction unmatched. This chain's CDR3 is CASSGLAGDYNEQFF. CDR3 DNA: TGTGCCAGCAGCGGATTAGCGGGAGACTACAATGAGCAGTTCTTC.

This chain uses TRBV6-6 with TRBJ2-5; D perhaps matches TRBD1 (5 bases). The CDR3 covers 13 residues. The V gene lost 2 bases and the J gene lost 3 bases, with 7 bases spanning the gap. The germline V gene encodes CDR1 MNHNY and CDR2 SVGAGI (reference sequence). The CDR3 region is CASSYQGEETQYF. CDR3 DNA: TGTGCCAGCAGTTACCAAGGGGAAGAGACCCAGTACTTC.

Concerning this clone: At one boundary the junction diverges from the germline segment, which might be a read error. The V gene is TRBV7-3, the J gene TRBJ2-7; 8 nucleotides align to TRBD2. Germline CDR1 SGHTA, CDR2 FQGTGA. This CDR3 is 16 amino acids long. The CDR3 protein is CASSQPSSGWKYGQYF. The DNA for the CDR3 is TGTGCCAGCAGCCAACCTTCTAGCGGGTGGAAGTACGGGCAGTACTTC.

CDR3 DNA: TGTGCCAGTAGTCCTCTCGACAGGGGAGCCAATCAGCCCCAGCATTTT. Amino acid sequence: CASSPLDRGANQPQHF. This chain connects TRBV19 to TRBJ1-5, with TRBD1 identical over 8 bases. This CDR3 contains 16 residues. Per germline, CDR1 LNHDA and CDR2 SQIVND (reference sequence). V shed 5 bases, J shed 3 bases, and the junction held 9 bases outside the gene matches.

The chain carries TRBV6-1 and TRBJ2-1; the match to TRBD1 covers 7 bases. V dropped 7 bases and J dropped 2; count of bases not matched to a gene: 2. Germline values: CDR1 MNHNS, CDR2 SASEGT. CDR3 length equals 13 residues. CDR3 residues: CASKGQTYNEQFF. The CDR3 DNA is TGTGCCAGCAAGGGACAGACCTACAATGAGCAGTTCTTC.

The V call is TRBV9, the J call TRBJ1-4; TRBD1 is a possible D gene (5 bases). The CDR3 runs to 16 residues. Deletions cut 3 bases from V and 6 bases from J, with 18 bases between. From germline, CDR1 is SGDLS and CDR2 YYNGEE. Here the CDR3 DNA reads TGTGCCAGCAGCGCCGGGACGGGACCGGGGGATGAAAAACTGTTTTTT. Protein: CASSAGTGPGDEKLFF. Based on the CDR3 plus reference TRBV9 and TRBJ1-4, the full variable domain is DSGVTQTPKHLITATGQRVTLRCSPRSGDLSVYWYQQSLDQGLQFLIQYYNGEERAKGNILERFSAQQFPDLHSELNLSSLELGDSALYFCASSAGTGPGDEKLFFGSGTQLSVL.